The rows below give T cell receptor beta chains drawn from one sample of a study of beta chain features in type 1 diabetes. Data came from immunoSEQ multiplex PCR; TCRdb stores just in-frame clones and leaves some out. The repertoire holds 500,000 to 650,000 clones, with around 12% as singletons. Sequencing used naive CD4+ T cells from blood. These receptors were collected from a man aged 30-40 years with type 1 diabetes. Both conserved end residues are part of each CDR3. Fields, in order: J gene, D gene, clone size, V gene, CDR3 protein, CDR3 DNA. The D gene is left open where the match is weak. Part of the rows lack a size; the others show once, few, many or a class for expanded clones.

j_gene: TRBJ1-5; d_gene: TRBD1; abundance: .; v_gene: TRBV7-8; CDR3aa: CASSTRQGIDNQPQHF; CDR3nt: TGTGCCAGCAGCACACGACAGGGTATTGACAATCAGCCCCAGCATTTT
j_gene: TRBJ2-3; d_gene: .; abundance: few; v_gene: TRBV5-1; CDR3aa: CASSFLQGADTQYF; CDR3nt: TGCGCCAGCAGCTTCCTACAGGGAGCAGATACGCAGTATTTT
j_gene: TRBJ2-5; d_gene: .; abundance: .; v_gene: TRBV29-1; CDR3aa: CSAPGEGHKETQYF; CDR3nt: TGCAGCGCACCCGGTGAGGGCCATAAAGAGACCCAGTACTTC
j_gene: TRBJ2-5; d_gene: TRBD1; abundance: few; v_gene: TRBV6-6; CDR3aa: CASTPGGAQETQYF; CDR3nt: TGTGCCAGCACTCCAGGGGGAGCCCAAGAGACCCAGTACTTC
j_gene: TRBJ2-5; d_gene: .; abundance: few; v_gene: TRBV7-2; CDR3aa: CASSPQGATQETQYF; CDR3nt: TGTGCCAGCAGCCCGCAAGGGGCAACCCAAGAGACCCAGTACTTC
j_gene: TRBJ1-2; d_gene: TRBD1; abundance: .; v_gene: TRBV18; CDR3aa: CASSMGQANYGYTF; CDR3nt: TGTGCCAGCTCAATGGGACAGGCCAACTATGGCTACACCTTC
j_gene: TRBJ1-6; d_gene: .; abundance: few; v_gene: TRBV28; CDR3aa: CASSLPEAMYSPLHF; CDR3nt: TGTGCCAGCAGTTTACCGGAGGCAATGTATTCACCCCTCCACTTT
j_gene: TRBJ2-6; d_gene: TRBD1; abundance: .; v_gene: TRBV5-4; CDR3aa: CASSRGTAEGSGANVLTF; CDR3nt: TGTGCCAGCAGTCGAGGGACAGCAGAGGGATCTGGGGCCAACGTCCTGACTTTC
j_gene: TRBJ1-1; d_gene: .; abundance: few; v_gene: TRBV10-3; CDR3aa: CAISESWDTEAFF; CDR3nt: TGTGCCATCAGTGAGTCGTGGGACACTGAAGCTTTCTTT
j_gene: TRBJ2-5; d_gene: TRBD1; abundance: .; v_gene: TRBV18; CDR3aa: CASSPRDRGETQYF; CDR3nt: TGTGCCAGCTCACCGCGGGACAGGGGTGAGACCCAGTACTTC
j_gene: TRBJ2-1; d_gene: TRBD1; abundance: few; v_gene: TRBV28; CDR3aa: CASSPYRQGSGYEQFF; CDR3nt: TGTGCCAGCAGTCCTTACCGACAGGGGTCCGGATATGAGCAGTTCTTC
j_gene: TRBJ1-1; d_gene: TRBD1; abundance: .; v_gene: TRBV7-8; CDR3aa: CASSLAHRDRVGAREAFF; CDR3nt: TGTGCCAGCAGCTTAGCGCACCGGGACAGGGTCGGGGCTCGTGAAGCTTTCTTT
j_gene: TRBJ2-7; d_gene: TRBD2; abundance: few; v_gene: TRBV7-9; CDR3aa: CASSPPGLPLEQYF; CDR3nt: TGTGCCAGCAGCCCGCCGGGACTACCTTTGGAGCAGTACTTC
j_gene: TRBJ1-1; d_gene: .; abundance: .; v_gene: TRBV7-9; CDR3aa: CASSLGTLNTEAFF; CDR3nt: TGTGCCAGCAGCTTAGGGACCTTGAACACTGAAGCTTTCTTT
j_gene: TRBJ2-5; d_gene: TRBD2; abundance: .; v_gene: TRBV6-6; CDR3aa: CASTSSGAAKETQYF; CDR3nt: TGTGCCAGCACTTCTAGCGGGGCTGCCAAAGAGACCCAGTACTTC
j_gene: TRBJ1-4; d_gene: .; abundance: .; v_gene: TRBV25-1; CDR3aa: CASSPGRGWGEKLFF; CDR3nt: TGTGCCAGCAGTCCAGGGCGAGGATGGGGTGAAAAACTGTTTTTT
j_gene: TRBJ2-2; d_gene: TRBD2; abundance: .; v_gene: TRBV9; CDR3aa: CASSQISGTGTGELFF; CDR3nt: TGTGCCAGCAGCCAAATTAGCGGGACGGGCACCGGGGAGCTGTTTTTT
j_gene: TRBJ2-4; d_gene: TRBD1; abundance: .; v_gene: TRBV30; CDR3aa: CAWSRQGANIQYF; CDR3nt: TGTGCCTGGAGTCGACAGGGAGCAAACATTCAGTACTTC
j_gene: TRBJ1-5; d_gene: .; abundance: few; v_gene: TRBV14; CDR3aa: CASSQQVDQPQHF; CDR3nt: TGTGCCAGCAGCCAACAGGTCGATCAGCCCCAGCATTTT
j_gene: TRBJ2-7; d_gene: .; abundance: .; v_gene: TRBV6-5; CDR3aa: CASSYEGEAGFYEQYF; CDR3nt: TGTGCCAGCAGTTACGAGGGAGAGGCTGGTTTCTACGAGCAGTACTTC
j_gene: TRBJ2-3; d_gene: TRBD2; abundance: .; v_gene: TRBV7-9; CDR3aa: CASTHPSGGYTDTQYF; CDR3nt: TGTGCCAGCACCCATCCTAGCGGGGGGTACACAGATACGCAGTATTTT
j_gene: TRBJ1-2; d_gene: TRBD1; abundance: .; v_gene: TRBV5-6; CDR3aa: CASSLIGTGSYGYTF; CDR3nt: TGTGCCAGCAGCTTGATCGGGACAGGGTCCTATGGCTACACCTTC
j_gene: TRBJ1-2; d_gene: TRBD1; abundance: .; v_gene: TRBV6-5; CDR3aa: CASSRTGSNGYTF; CDR3nt: TGTGCCAGCAGCAGGACAGGATCTAATGGCTACACCTTC
j_gene: TRBJ1-2; d_gene: .; abundance: .; v_gene: TRBV6-4; CDR3aa: CASSEVPWGGGYTF; CDR3nt: TGTGCCAGCAGTGAGGTTCCCTGGGGCGGTGGCTACACCTTC
j_gene: TRBJ1-4; d_gene: TRBD1; abundance: few; v_gene: TRBV5-8; CDR3aa: CASSLAHRGNEKLFF; CDR3nt: TGTGCCAGCAGCTTGGCCCACAGGGGGAATGAAAAACTGTTTTTT
j_gene: TRBJ2-1; d_gene: .; abundance: .; v_gene: TRBV4-3; CDR3aa: CASSQDLATTYNEQFF; CDR3nt: TGCGCCAGCAGCCAAGATCTTGCAACCACCTACAATGAGCAGTTCTTC
j_gene: TRBJ1-4; d_gene: .; abundance: few; v_gene: TRBV21-1; CDR3aa: CASSKVPLKGDEKLFF; CDR3nt: TGTGCCAGCAGCAAAGTGCCCCTTAAGGGAGATGAAAAACTGTTTTTT
j_gene: TRBJ2-1; d_gene: TRBD1; abundance: .; v_gene: TRBV7-9; CDR3aa: CASSPRGQGVGNEQFF; CDR3nt: TGTGCCAGCAGCCCACGGGGACAGGGGGTGGGCAATGAGCAGTTCTTC
j_gene: TRBJ1-2; d_gene: .; abundance: .; v_gene: TRBV28; CDR3aa: CASNFRGSGYTF; CDR3nt: TGTGCCAGCAATTTCAGGGGAAGCGGCTACACCTTC
j_gene: TRBJ2-3; d_gene: TRBD2; abundance: few; v_gene: TRBV5-1; CDR3aa: CASSLGTSGSDTQYF; CDR3nt: TGCGCCAGCAGCTTGGGGACTAGCGGTTCGGATACGCAGTATTTT
j_gene: TRBJ2-7; d_gene: .; abundance: few; v_gene: TRBV28; CDR3aa: CASSSPATISYEQYF; CDR3nt: TGTGCCAGCAGTTCCCCAGCGACAATCTCCTACGAGCAGTACTTC
j_gene: TRBJ2-1; d_gene: .; abundance: .; v_gene: TRBV7-8; CDR3aa: CASSLEPDNEQFF; CDR3nt: TGTGCCAGCAGCTTAGAGCCGGACAATGAGCAGTTCTTC
j_gene: TRBJ2-2; d_gene: TRBD1; abundance: few; v_gene: TRBV5-4; CDR3aa: CASRPLTGGTGELFF; CDR3nt: TGTGCCAGCAGACCTCTTACAGGGGGCACCGGGGAGCTGTTTTTT
j_gene: TRBJ2-7; d_gene: .; abundance: few; v_gene: TRBV18; CDR3aa: CASSPGQSLSYEQYF; CDR3nt: TGTGCCAGCTCACCCGGACAGTCCCTCTCCTACGAGCAGTACTTC
j_gene: TRBJ1-2; d_gene: .; abundance: .; v_gene: TRBV29-1; CDR3aa: CSVDREVGSGDYGYTF; CDR3nt: TGCAGCGTTGATAGGGAAGTGGGCTCTGGTGACTATGGCTACACCTTC
j_gene: TRBJ1-1; d_gene: .; abundance: .; v_gene: TRBV6-5; CDR3aa: CASQRGSEAFF; CDR3nt: TGTGCCAGTCAACGGGGGTCTGAAGCTTTCTTT
j_gene: TRBJ2-3; d_gene: .; abundance: few; v_gene: TRBV6-1; CDR3aa: CASTPSRLTDTQYF; CDR3nt: TGTGCCAGCACGCCGAGCAGACTCACAGATACGCAGTATTTT
j_gene: TRBJ2-3; d_gene: .; abundance: few; v_gene: TRBV7-9; CDR3aa: CASSFIGVDTQYF; CDR3nt: TGTGCCAGCAGCTTCATCGGGGTTGATACGCAGTATTTT
j_gene: TRBJ2-5; d_gene: TRBD2; abundance: few; v_gene: TRBV15; CDR3aa: CATSRGLAGGTGETQYF; CDR3nt: TGTGCCACCAGCAGAGGGCTAGCGGGGGGTACCGGAGAGACCCAGTACTTC
j_gene: TRBJ1-4; d_gene: .; abundance: few; v_gene: TRBV18; CDR3aa: CASSSRETNEKLFF; CDR3nt: TGTGCCAGCTCATCCAGGGAGACTAATGAAAAACTGTTTTTT
j_gene: TRBJ2-7; d_gene: .; abundance: few; v_gene: TRBV18; CDR3aa: CASSPAGRTYEQYF; CDR3nt: TGTGCCAGCTCACCAGCGGGACGGACCTACGAGCAGTACTTC